This TCR beta chain is drawn from a study of post-analysis software for immune sequencing data. Study-level background: Both relapsing-remitting and secondary progressive multiple sclerosis featured among the disease courses, as did progressive-relapsing multiple sclerosis. Findings and caveats of the study: By F measure, samples from a shared preparation batch strongly co-clustered. Compared against controls, patients with multiple sclerosis displayed significantly lower normalized Chao1 diversity.

At least ten counts were recorded for this clonotype. No antigen is known for it. The TCR beta cDNA libraries carried unique molecular identifiers. Researchers reported 400,000 to 600,000 cDNA molecules coming from approximately 0.91 to 9.4 million T cells. MiXCR, applied by TCRdb to the PCR reads, yields one record per CDR3 protein. The repertoire has around 200,000 distinct CDR3 sequences, 25% to 30% of them found once; the top ten carry roughly 3.5%. Sample: blood. This receptor was identified in a girl under 18 with multiple sclerosis.

CDR3 sequence: CATSRRTSGSRYEQYF. As DNA, the CDR3 is TGTGCCACCAGCAGACGGACTAGCGGGAGTCGGTACGAGCAGTACTTC. The genes are TRBV15 and TRBJ2-7; 13 positions match TRBD2. This CDR3 region has 16 residues. Germline CDR1 and CDR2: LNHNV and YYDKDF (reference sequence). V lost 2 bases, J lost 4 bases, and 5 bases stayed unmatched.